One sample yielded the 5 T cell receptor beta chains listed below, sequenced in a study of human T cells and chemical hapten exposure (dated by TCRdb to the early 2020s). The library was produced with RACE. Sequenced using a NextSeq 500. TCRdb reprocessing: public reads trimmed at Q25 with fastp, clones called with MiXCR, in-frame beta chains kept. Every entry covers one CDR3 protein and lists the most common genes and DNA from its rows. This sample holds more than 250,000 distinct CDR3 sequences; 7.5% to 9% were observed only once. The top ten constitute 2.3% of the sample. The intended sense of this specimen's time point label: pre-sensitization, week 0. What this sample's treatment or condition label stands for: therapeutic diphenylcyclopropenone sensitization with weekly scalp DPC. Sequenced here: whole blood, sampled in connection with sensitization to the hapten diphenylcyclopropenone (DPC). These receptors were collected from a woman aged 40 to 50 with alopecia areata. Some clones in this sample may be carry-over from other donors' samples.

This clonotype has more than one count but fewer than ten. This chain links TRBV4-2 with TRBJ2-5; 11 bases align to TRBD2. Germline trimming cut 4 bases from V and 6 bases from J; bases unmatched to any gene: 10. The CDR3 is 16 residues long. In germline, CDR1 is LGHNA, CDR2 YNFKEQ. Here the CDR3 DNA reads TGTGCCAGCAGCCGCCAACTAGCGGGAGATGCCCAGACCCAGTACTTC. Its translation is CASSRQLAGDAQTQYF.

The CDR3 sequence is CASSQDIGQGRHEQYF. Here the CDR3 DNA reads TGCGCCAGCAGCCAAGATATAGGACAGGGCCGGCACGAGCAGTACTTC. The chain combines TRBV4-3 with TRBJ2-7; 8 positions match TRBD1. This CDR3 comprises 16 residues. V gave up 0 bases and J gave up 5 bases; unmatched junction bases: 9. CDR1 and CDR2 from the germline V gene are LGHNA and YSLEER.

The chain uses TRBV29-1 and TRBJ1-1; tentatively, D is TRBD1 (6 bases). V was clipped by 5 bases and J by 0 bases, with 13 bases between them. This CDR3 comprises 14 residues. Germline assignment: CDR1 SQVTM and CDR2 ANQGSEA. CDR3 protein: CSVYPGGMNTEAFF. CDR3 in DNA: TGCAGCGTTTACCCGGGGGGCATGAACACTGAAGCTTTCTTT.

This clonotype was counted at least ten times. The chain uses TRBV28 and TRBJ2-7; D is undetermined. V lost 5 bases and J lost 7, with 9 bases in between. There are 11 residues in the CDR3. CDR1 and CDR2 (germline): MDHEN, SYDVKM. CDR3 amino acids: CASSPKGEQYF. CDR3 nucleotides: TGTGCCAGCAGTCCCAAGGGAGAGCAGTACTTC.

This rearrangement joins TRBV7-3 to TRBJ2-3, with 11 bases matching TRBD2. The CDR3 loop spans 14 amino acids. CDR1 SGHTA and CDR2 FQGTGA come from the germline V gene. J was trimmed by 2 bases and V by 8 bases; bases with no gene match: 3. Here the CDR3 reads CASGLAGPTDTQYF. The CDR3 DNA sequence: TGTGCCAGCGGACTAGCGGGCCCCACAGATACGCAGTATTTT.